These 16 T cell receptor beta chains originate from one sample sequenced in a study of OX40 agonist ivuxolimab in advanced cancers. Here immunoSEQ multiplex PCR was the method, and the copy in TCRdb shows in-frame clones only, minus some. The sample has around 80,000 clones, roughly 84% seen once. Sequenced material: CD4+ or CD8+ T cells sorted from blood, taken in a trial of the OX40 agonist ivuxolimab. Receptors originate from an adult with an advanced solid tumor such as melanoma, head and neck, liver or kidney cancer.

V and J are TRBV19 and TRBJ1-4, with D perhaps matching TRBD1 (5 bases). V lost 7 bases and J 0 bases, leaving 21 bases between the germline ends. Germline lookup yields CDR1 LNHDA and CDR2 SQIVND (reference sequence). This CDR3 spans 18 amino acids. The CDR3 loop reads CASIREHLTLSTNEKLFF. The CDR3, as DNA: TGTGCCAGTATCAGGGAGCATCTAACGTTATCAACTAATGAAAAACTGTTTTTT.

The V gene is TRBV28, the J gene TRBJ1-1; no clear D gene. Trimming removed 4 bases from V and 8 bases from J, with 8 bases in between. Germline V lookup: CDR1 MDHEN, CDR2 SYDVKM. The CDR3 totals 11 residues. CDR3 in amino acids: CASSWIGEAFF. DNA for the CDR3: TGTGCCAGCAGTTGGATCGGGGAAGCTTTCTTT.

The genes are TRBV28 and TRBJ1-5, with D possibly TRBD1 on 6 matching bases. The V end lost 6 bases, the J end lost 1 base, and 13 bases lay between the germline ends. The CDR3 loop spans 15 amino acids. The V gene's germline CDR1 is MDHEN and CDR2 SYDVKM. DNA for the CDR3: TGTGCCAGCAGGGTTCGGGGGCCCAGCAATCAGCCCCAGCATTTT. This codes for CASRVRGPSNQPQHF.

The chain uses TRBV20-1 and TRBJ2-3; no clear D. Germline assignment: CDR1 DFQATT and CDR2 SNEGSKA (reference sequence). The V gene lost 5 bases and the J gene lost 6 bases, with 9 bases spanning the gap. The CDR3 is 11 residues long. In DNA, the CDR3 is TGCAGTGCTCAAAGTGGCGATACGCAGTATTTT. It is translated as CSAQSGDTQYF.

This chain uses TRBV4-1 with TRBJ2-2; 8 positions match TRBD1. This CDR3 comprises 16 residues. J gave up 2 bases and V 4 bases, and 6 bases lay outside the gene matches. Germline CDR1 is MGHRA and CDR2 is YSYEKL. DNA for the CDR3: TGCGCCAGCAGCCGTAGCGGACAGGGCAACACCGGGGAGCTGTTTTTT. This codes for CASSRSGQGNTGELFF.

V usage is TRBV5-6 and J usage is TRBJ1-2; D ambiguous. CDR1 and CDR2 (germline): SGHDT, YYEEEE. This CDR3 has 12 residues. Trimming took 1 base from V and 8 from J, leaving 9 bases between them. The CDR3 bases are TGTGCCAGCAGCTTGTTTTTAGTAGGCTACACCTTC. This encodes CASSLFLVGYTF. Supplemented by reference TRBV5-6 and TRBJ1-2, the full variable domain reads DAGVTQSPTHLIKTRGQQVTLRCSPKSGHDTVSWYQQALGQGPQFIFQYYEEEERQRGNFPDRFSGHQFPNYSSELNVNALLLGDSALYLCASSLFLVGYTFGSGTRLTVV.

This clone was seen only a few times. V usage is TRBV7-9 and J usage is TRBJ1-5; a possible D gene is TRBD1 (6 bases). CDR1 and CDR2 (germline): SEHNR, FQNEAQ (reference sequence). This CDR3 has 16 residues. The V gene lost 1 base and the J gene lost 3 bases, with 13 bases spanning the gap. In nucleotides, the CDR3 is TGTGCCAGCAGCTTAGGGGTTGGACAGACCAATCAGCCCCAGCATTTT. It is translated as CASSLGVGQTNQPQHF.

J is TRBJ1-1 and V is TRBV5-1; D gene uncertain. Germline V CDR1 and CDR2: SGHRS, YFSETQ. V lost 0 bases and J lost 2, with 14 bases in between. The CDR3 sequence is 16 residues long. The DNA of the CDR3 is TGCGCCAGCAGCTTGGGGCCCAGTGCGAGTAACACTGAAGCTTTCTTT. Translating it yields CASSLGPSASNTEAFF.

The CDR3 DNA is TGTGCCAGCACTATTGGTGTAGGCCGTGGGGGCTACACCTTC. Amino acids: CASTIGVGRGGYTF. This chain joins TRBV6-6 and TRBJ1-2; D uncertain. Trimming took 7 bases from V and 8 from J, leaving 20 bases between them. This CDR3 comprises 14 residues. Germline CDR1 and CDR2: MNHNY and SVGAGI (reference sequence).

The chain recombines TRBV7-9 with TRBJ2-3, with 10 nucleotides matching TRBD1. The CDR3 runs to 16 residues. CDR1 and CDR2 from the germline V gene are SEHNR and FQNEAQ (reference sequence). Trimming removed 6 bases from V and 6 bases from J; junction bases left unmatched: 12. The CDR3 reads CASSRGTGALGDTQYF. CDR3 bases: TGTGCCAGCAGTCGGGGGACAGGGGCTTTAGGGGATACGCAGTATTTT.

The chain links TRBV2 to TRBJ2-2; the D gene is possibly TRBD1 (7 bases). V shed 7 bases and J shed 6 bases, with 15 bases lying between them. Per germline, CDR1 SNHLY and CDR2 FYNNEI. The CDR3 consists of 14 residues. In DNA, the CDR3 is TGTGCCAGCATCATGACAGGGAGGTCCGGGGAGCTGTTTTTT. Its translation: CASIMTGRSGELFF.

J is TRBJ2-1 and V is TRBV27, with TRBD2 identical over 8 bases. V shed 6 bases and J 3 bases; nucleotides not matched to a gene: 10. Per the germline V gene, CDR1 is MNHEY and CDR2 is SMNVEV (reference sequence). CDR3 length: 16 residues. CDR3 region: CASSLRTSPSYNEQFF. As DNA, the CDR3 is TGTGCCAGCAGCTTAAGGACTAGCCCTAGCTACAATGAGCAGTTCTTC.

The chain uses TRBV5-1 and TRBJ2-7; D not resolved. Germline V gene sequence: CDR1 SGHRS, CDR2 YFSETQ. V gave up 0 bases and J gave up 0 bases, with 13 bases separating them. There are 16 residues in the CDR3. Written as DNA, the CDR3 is TGCGCCAGCAGCTTGGGTCTGGGCACCAGCTCCTACGAGCAGTACTTC. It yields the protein CASSLGLGTSSYEQYF.

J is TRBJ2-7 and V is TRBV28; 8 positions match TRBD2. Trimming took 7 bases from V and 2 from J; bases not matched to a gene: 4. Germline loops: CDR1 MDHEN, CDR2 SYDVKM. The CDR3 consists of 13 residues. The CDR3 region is CASKTGGPYEQYF. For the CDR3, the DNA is TGTGCCAGCAAAACGGGAGGGCCCTACGAGCAGTACTTC.

CDR3 region: CASSPLPAGKRERGNIQYF. The CDR3 region has the DNA TGTGCCAGCTCACCACTCCCCGCCGGGAAGCGGGAGCGTGGAAACATTCAGTACTTC. This chain uses TRBV18 with TRBJ2-4; 8 bases align to TRBD2. The germline V gene encodes CDR1 KGHSH and CDR2 LQKENI. The CDR3 has 19 amino acids. Trimming took 1 base from V and 6 from J; bases not matched to a gene: 17. Full variable domain (remainder filled in from reference TRBV18 and TRBJ2-4): NAGVMQNPRHLVRRRGQEARLRCSPMKGHSHVYWYRQLPEEGLKFMVYLQKENIIDESGMPKERFSAEFPKEGPSILRIQQVVRGDSAAYFCASSPLPAGKRERGNIQYFGAGTRLSVL.

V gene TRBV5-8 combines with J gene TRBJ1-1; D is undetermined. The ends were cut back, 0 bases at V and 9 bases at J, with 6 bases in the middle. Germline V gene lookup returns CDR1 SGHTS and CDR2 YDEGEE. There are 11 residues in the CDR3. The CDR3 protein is CASSLEVKAFF. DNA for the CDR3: TGTGCCAGCAGCTTGGAGGTGAAAGCTTTCTTT.